The 20 T cell receptor beta chains below all came from one sample that was sequenced in a study of technical replicates of blood from several donors (dated by TCRdb to the late 2010s). Library construction relied on the immunoSEQ multiplex PCR assay. As stored in TCRdb, this immuneACCESS dataset retains in-frame rearrangements with V and J assigned. A fraction of the clones does not appear; measured against another copy, unresolved V genes explain less than half of the discrepancy, and the remainder lacks a known reason. A total of approximately 13,000 clones appear in this sample, 70% to 90% of them only once. More than 9% of the sample belongs to the ten largest clones. The source material was PBMCs. Source of these receptors: a human donor in good health.

J is TRBJ1-3 and V is TRBV9, with 8 bases aligning to TRBD1. V gave up 4 bases and J gave up 4 bases; unmatched junction bases: 4. This CDR3 is built from 14 residues. Germline V gene sequence: CDR1 SGDLS, CDR2 YYNGEE. The CDR3 nucleotides read TGTGCCAGCAGCCTGACAGGGGCCGGAAACACCATATATTTT. As protein: CASSLTGAGNTIYF.

The chain links TRBV10-3 to TRBJ2-7, with 10 nucleotides matching TRBD1. Germline V gene sequence: CDR1 ENHRY, CDR2 SYGVKD. The length of the CDR3 is 13 residues. After removal of 7 bases from V and 6 bases from J, the junction contained 6 bases not matched to a gene. CDR3 DNA sequence: TGTGCCATCACGGGACAGGGGTATGGCGAGCAGTACTTC. Translated, it gives CAITGQGYGEQYF.

V is TRBV7-9 and J is TRBJ2-5, with 10 bases identical to TRBD1. Germline CDR1 SEHNR, CDR2 FQNEAQ (reference sequence). The CDR3 is 14 residues long. J lost 5 bases, V lost 5 bases, and 5 bases had no gene match. CDR3 bases: TGTGCCAGCAGCGTGGGACAGGGGAGGGAGACCCAGTACTTC. It specifies CASSVGQGRETQYF.

This sequence joins TRBV7-9 and TRBJ2-2, with 11 bases matching TRBD1. Germline V gene lookup returns CDR1 SEHNR and CDR2 FQNEAQ (reference sequence). The junction had 10 bases not matched to a gene; V was cut back by 6 bases and J by 4 bases. CDR3 length: 17 amino acids. The CDR3: CASRFDLGTGGTGELFF. The CDR3 DNA sequence: TGTGCCAGCAGGTTCGATCTAGGGACAGGGGGCACCGGGGAGCTGTTTTTT.

The chain joins TRBV11-3 to TRBJ1-1; D uncertain. The CDR3 is 16 residues long. Looked up from germline, CDR1 is SGHNT and CDR2 is YENEEA. Trimming removed 5 bases from V and 6 bases from J, with 22 bases in between. CDR3 in amino acids: CASSRSGGSKLSEAFF. For the CDR3, the DNA is TGTGCCAGCAGCCGATCAGGCGGGTCGAAGCTTTCTGAAGCTTTCTTT. The entire variable domain, with the rest obtained from reference TRBV11-3 and TRBJ1-1, is as follows: EAGVVQSPRYKIIEKKQPVAFWCNPISGHNTLYWYLQNLGQGPELLIRYENEEAVDDSQLPKDRFSAERLKGVDSTLKIQPAELGDSAVYLCASSRSGGSKLSEAFFGQGTRLTVV.

This clone occurred a few times. The chain joins TRBV7-2 to TRBJ2-1; 7 bases align to TRBD2. V gave up 4 bases and J gave up 9 bases; unmatched junction bases: 9. Germline V gene lookup returns CDR1 SGHTA and CDR2 FQGNSA. This CDR3 is built from 14 residues. The CDR3 bases are TGTGCCAGCAGCTCCCCAAGCGGGGTCGGTGAGCAGTTCTTC. It specifies CASSSPSGVGEQFF.

V is TRBV27 and J is TRBJ2-3; 7 bases agree with TRBD2. Germline V gene data show CDR1 as MNHEY and CDR2 as SMNVEV (reference sequence). V gave up 3 bases and J gave up 1 base; unmatched junction bases: 7. The CDR3 runs to 16 residues. CDR3 protein: CASSFGVAGGTDTQYF. For the CDR3, the DNA is TGTGCCAGCAGTTTCGGGGTCGCGGGAGGCACAGATACGCAGTATTTT.

The genes are TRBV4-1 and TRBJ2-7; 7 nucleotides line up with TRBD1. Per germline, CDR1 MGHRA and CDR2 YSYEKL. Germline trimming cut 1 base from V and 0 bases from J; bases unmatched to any gene: 3. The CDR3 has 15 residues. CDR3 residues: CASSQVDRDSYEQYF. CDR3 nucleotide sequence: TGCGCCAGCAGCCAAGTCGACAGGGACTCCTACGAGCAGTACTTC.

This clone was observed a few times. This chain uses TRBV5-1 with TRBJ2-2; 7 positions agree with TRBD2. Germline-derived CDR1 and CDR2 are SGHRS and YFSETQ. The CDR3 totals 15 residues. After removal of 0 bases from V and 3 bases from J, the junction contained 2 bases not matched to a gene. The CDR3 loop is CASSLGLADTGELFF. As DNA, the CDR3 is TGCGCCAGCAGCTTGGGTCTAGCGGACACCGGGGAGCTGTTTTTT.

This chain joins TRBV5-1 and TRBJ2-1, with 11 bases lining up with TRBD1. The CDR3 is made up of 14 amino acids. Trimming removed 4 bases from V and 8 bases from J; junction bases left unmatched: 5. Germline V gives CDR1 SGHRS, CDR2 YFSETQ. The CDR3 region has the DNA TGCGCCAGCAGCCAGGGACAGGGGGTCGATGAGCAGTTCTTC. Its translation: CASSQGQGVDEQFF.

The chain combines TRBV27 with TRBJ2-2, with TRBD2 identical over 14 bases. After removal of 1 base from V and 6 bases from J, the junction contained 10 bases not matched to a gene. The CDR3 is 19 residues long. The germline CDR1 and CDR2 sequences are MNHEY and SMNVEV (reference sequence). The CDR3 nucleotides are TGTGCCAGCAGTTTATACGGACTAGCGGGAGGCGATCTCGCCGGGGAGCTGTTTTTT. This codes for CASSLYGLAGGDLAGELFF.

The genes are TRBV5-1 and TRBJ2-3, with 12 bases identical to TRBD1. The CDR3 extends over 16 amino acids. The ends lost 0 bases at V and 3 bases at J; junction bases unmatched: 2. CDR1 is SGHRS and CDR2 is YFSETQ in the germline V gene. CDR3 loop: CASSLGGQGATDTQYF. CDR3 bases: TGCGCCAGCAGCTTGGGGGGACAGGGGGCGACAGATACGCAGTATTTT.

The gene calls are TRBV2 and TRBJ2-2; 7 nucleotides align to TRBD1. V shed 5 bases, J shed 5 bases, and the junction held 8 bases outside the gene matches. Germline V lookup: CDR1 SNHLY, CDR2 FYNNEI. This CDR3 comprises 15 residues. The CDR3 nucleotides read TGTGCCAGCAGTCCTTCTCGGACAGGTACCGGGGAGCTGTTTTTT. This gives the protein CASSPSRTGTGELFF. The variable domain in full, completed from reference TRBV2 and TRBJ2-2, reads EPEVTQTPSHQVTQMGQEVILRCVPISNHLYFYWYRQILGQKVEFLVSFYNNEISEKSEIFDDQFSVERPDGSNFTLKIRSTKLEDSAMYFCASSPSRTGTGELFFGEGSRLTVL.

The chain combines TRBV6-4 with TRBJ2-6, with a weak D call TRBD2 (5 bases). CDR1 is MRHNA, CDR2 SNTAGT, per germline. The V gene lost 2 bases and the J gene lost 1 base, with 9 bases spanning the gap. The CDR3 runs 16 residues. CDR3 DNA sequence: TGTGCCAGCAGTGACGGAGGTGGGTCTGGGGCCAACGTCCTGACTTTC. It specifies CASSDGGGSGANVLTF.

The chain has TRBV10-2 and TRBJ2-3, with TRBD2 identical over 11 bases. The CDR3 length is 17 residues. Germline V gives CDR1 WSHSY, CDR2 SAAADI. V trimming: 3 bases; J trimming: 4 bases; junction bases outside the gene matches: 9. The CDR3 DNA is TGCGCCAGCAGTGAAGGGCTAGCGGGAGGAGGGCCAGATACGCAGTATTTT. Residues: CASSEGLAGGGPDTQYF.

J is TRBJ2-3 and V is TRBV27, with TRBD1 matching over 8 bases. This CDR3 comprises 13 residues. V lost 5 bases and J lost 10; bases outside the gene matches: 8. Germline V CDR1 and CDR2: MNHEY, SMNVEV (reference sequence). DNA for the CDR3: TGTGCCAGCAGTCTTCCAGGGGGCTGGGCGCAGTATTTT. It translates to CASSLPGGWAQYF.

This chain uses TRBV7-9 with TRBJ2-7, with D possibly matching TRBD1 (6 bases). The CDR3 length is 15 residues. V was shortened by 4 bases and J by 0 bases, with 13 bases between the two germline ends. CDR1 is SEHNR, CDR2 FQNEAQ, per germline (reference sequence). CDR3 bases: TGTGCCAGCAGCTCCGGGACAACTATCTCCTACGAGCAGTACTTC. It specifies CASSSGTTISYEQYF. Complete variable domain (other parts from reference TRBV7-9 and TRBJ2-7): DTGVSQNPRHKITKRGQNVTFRCDPISEHNRLYWYRQTLGQGPEFLTYFQNEAQLEKSRLLSDRFSAERPKGSFSTLEIQRTEQGDSAMYLCASSSGTTISYEQYFGPGTRLTVT.

The chain employs TRBV11-3 and TRBJ2-5; TRBD2 matches 9 bases. J gave up 5 bases and V 3 bases, and 4 bases lay outside the gene matches. The CDR3 is 14 amino acids. Germline CDR1 SGHNT, CDR2 YENEEA. CDR3 DNA: TGTGCCAGCAGCTTGGCAGCGGGAGGCGAGACCCAGTACTTC. Protein product: CASSLAAGGETQYF.

The chain links TRBV7-3 to TRBJ2-3, with D tentatively TRBD2 (6 bases). V lost 5 bases, J lost 4 bases, and 16 bases lay in between. CDR1 SGHTA and CDR2 FQGTGA come from the germline V gene. The CDR3 has 15 amino acids. The DNA of the CDR3 is TGTGCCAGCAGCCCTGGGATACTAGCCGCAGATACGCAGTATTTT. Encoded protein: CASSPGILAADTQYF.

The chain employs TRBV5-1 and TRBJ2-2, with D possibly being TRBD2 (6 bases). Per germline, CDR1 SGHRS and CDR2 YFSETQ. V lost 4 bases and J 9 bases, leaving 19 bases between the germline ends. This CDR3 region has 15 residues. The CDR3 region has the DNA TGCGCCAGCAGCGGTGGGGCTAGCGTCCTCCGGGAGCTGTTTTTT. Its translation: CASSGGASVLRELFF.